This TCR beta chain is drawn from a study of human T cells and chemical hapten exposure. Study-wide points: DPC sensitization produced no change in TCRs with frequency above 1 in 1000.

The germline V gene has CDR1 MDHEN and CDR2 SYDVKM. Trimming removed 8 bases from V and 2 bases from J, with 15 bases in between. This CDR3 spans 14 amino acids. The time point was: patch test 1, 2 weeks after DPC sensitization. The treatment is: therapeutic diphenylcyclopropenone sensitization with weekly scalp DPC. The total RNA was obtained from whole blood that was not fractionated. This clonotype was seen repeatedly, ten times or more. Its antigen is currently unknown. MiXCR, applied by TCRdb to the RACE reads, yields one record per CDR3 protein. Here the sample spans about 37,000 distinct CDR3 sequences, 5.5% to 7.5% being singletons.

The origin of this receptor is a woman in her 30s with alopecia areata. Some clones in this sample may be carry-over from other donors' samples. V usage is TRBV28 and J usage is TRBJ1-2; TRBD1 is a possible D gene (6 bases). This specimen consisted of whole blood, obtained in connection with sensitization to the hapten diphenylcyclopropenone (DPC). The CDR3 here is CASAQGSSNYGYTF. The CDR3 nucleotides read TGTGCCAGCGCACAGGGTTCCTCAAACTATGGCTACACCTTC.